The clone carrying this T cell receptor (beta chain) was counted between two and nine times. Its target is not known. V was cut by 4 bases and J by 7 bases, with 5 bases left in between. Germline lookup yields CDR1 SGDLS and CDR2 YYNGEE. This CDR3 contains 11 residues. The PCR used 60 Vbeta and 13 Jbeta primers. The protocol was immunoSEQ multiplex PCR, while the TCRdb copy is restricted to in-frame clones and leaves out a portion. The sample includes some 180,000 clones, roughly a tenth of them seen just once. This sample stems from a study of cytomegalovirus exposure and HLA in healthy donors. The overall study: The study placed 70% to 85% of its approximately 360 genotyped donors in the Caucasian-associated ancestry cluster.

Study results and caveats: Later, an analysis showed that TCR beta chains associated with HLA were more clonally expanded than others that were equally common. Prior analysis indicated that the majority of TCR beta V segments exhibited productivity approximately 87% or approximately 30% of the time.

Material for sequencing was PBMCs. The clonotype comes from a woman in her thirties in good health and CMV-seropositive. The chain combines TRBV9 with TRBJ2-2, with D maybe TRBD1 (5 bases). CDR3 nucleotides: TGTGCCAGCAGCAGGGGCGGGGAGCTGTTTTTT. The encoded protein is CASSRGGELFF.